What follows are 20 T cell receptor beta chains derived from one specimen sequenced in a study of graft-versus-host responses after intestinal transplantation. Profiling relied on immunoSEQ multiplex PCR, and the TCRdb table lists in-frame clones only, not all of them. The sample shows about 24,000 clones, around 85% of them seen only once. The source was PBMCs, collected roughly 68 weeks after intestinal transplant. The receptors derive from a human patient who received an intestinal transplant, so some T cells may come from the graft donor.

Remarks on this clone: The missing conserved phenylalanine or tryptophan at the end of this CDR3 makes a read error likely. The J gene is TRBJ2-7, the V gene TRBV9; possible D gene TRBD2, 5 bases. Trimming left V 0 bases short and J 0 bases short, with 10 bases between. Germline CDR1 is SGDLS and CDR2 is YYNGEE. The CDR3 runs 15 residues. CDR3 amino acids: CASSVALGSSYEQYL. In DNA, the CDR3 is TGTGCCAGCAGCGTAGCTCTGGGGAGCTCCTACGAGCAGTACCTC.

V gene TRBV6-6 combines with J gene TRBJ2-7; 8 bases are shared with TRBD1. The ends lost 6 bases at V and 5 bases at J; junction bases unmatched: 9. The germline CDR1 and CDR2 sequences are MNHNY and SVGAGI (reference sequence). This CDR3 contains 14 residues. CDR3 nucleotide sequence: TGTGCCAGCAGCTACGGACAGGGATCCGACGAGCAGTACTTC. Its translation: CASSYGQGSDEQYF.

The chain links TRBV19 to TRBJ1-1; D gene uncertain. Germline assignment: CDR1 LNHDA and CDR2 SQIVND (reference sequence). The V and J ends lost 0 bases and 4 bases respectively, with 6 bases between them. The CDR3 loop spans 13 amino acids. The DNA for the CDR3 is TGTGCCAGTAGTATAGAAGGAGGCACTGAAGCTTTCTTT. Translation: CASSIEGGTEAFF. The complete variable domain, with remaining parts taken from reference TRBV19 and TRBJ1-1, reads DGGITQSPKYLFRKEGQNVTLSCEQNLNHDAMYWYRQDPGQGLRLIYYSQIVNDFQKGDIAEGYSVSREKKESFPLTVTSAQKNPTAFYLCASSIEGGTEAFFGQGTRLTVV.

The CDR3 loop reads CASSFSVGATGNTIYF. CDR3 DNA sequence: TGCGCCAGCAGCTTCTCGGTTGGGGCAACTGGAAACACCATATATTTT. V usage is TRBV5-1 and J usage is TRBJ1-3; a weak D match, TRBD1 (5 bases). This CDR3 is built from 16 residues. Germline V gene lookup returns CDR1 SGHRS and CDR2 YFSETQ. The germline V and J ends were trimmed by 2 bases and 2 bases, with 14 bases remaining between them.

This clone was seen a single time. The chain links TRBV5-1 to TRBJ2-7; 7 positions agree with TRBD2. CDR1 and CDR2 (germline): SGHRS, YFSETQ. CDR3 length: 14 amino acids. The trim removed 1 base at V and 7 bases at J, leaving 8 bases unmatched. The CDR3 spells CASSLPAGVGEQYF. The CDR3 coding sequence is TGCGCCAGCAGCTTGCCCGCGGGAGTAGGGGAGCAGTACTTC.

This clone was recorded only once. The chain uses TRBV9 and TRBJ2-1; 11 bases align to TRBD2. This CDR3 spans 17 amino acids. V gave up 0 bases and J gave up 6 bases; unmatched junction bases: 8. The germline CDR1 and CDR2 sequences are SGDLS and YYNGEE. CDR3 sequence reads: CASSVAKLAGERNEQFF. CDR3 nucleotides: TGTGCCAGCAGCGTAGCAAAACTAGCGGGAGAACGCAATGAGCAGTTCTTC.

The chain couples TRBV25-1 to TRBJ1-1; D gene unclear. V lost 2 bases to trimming and J lost 4 bases, with 11 bases between them. This CDR3 contains 14 residues. CDR1 and CDR2 (germline): MGHDK, SYGVNS. CDR3 bases: TGTGCCAGCAGTGAAAACTCTCGGGGCACTGAAGCTTTCTTT. Protein: CASSENSRGTEAFF.

The DNA of the CDR3 is TGTGCCAGCAGCTTAGGTTTATGGGCTGACTATGGCTACACCTTC. Its protein product is CASSLGLWADYGYTF. The chain is built from TRBV7-2 and TRBJ1-2; D gene ambiguous. Germline CDR1 reads SGHTA; CDR2 reads FQGNSA. The CDR3 has 15 residues. V was cut by 1 base and J by 3 bases, with 12 bases left in between.

V and J are TRBV6-5 and TRBJ2-2; maybe TRBD2 (5 bases). The CDR3 covers 13 residues. Germline V lookup: CDR1 MNHEY, CDR2 SVGAGI. V was clipped by 7 bases and J by 1 base, with 7 bases between them. This CDR3 reads CASTSLNTGELFF. The CDR3 DNA is TGTGCCAGCACTAGCCTGAACACCGGGGAGCTGTTTTTT.

This clone came up once. This chain links TRBV18 with TRBJ1-2; tentative D call: TRBD1 (5 bases). Trimming took off 3 bases at V and 0 bases at J, with 17 bases between the two ends. Per the germline V gene, CDR1 is KGHSH and CDR2 is LQKENI. The CDR3 runs 17 residues. The CDR3 DNA sequence: TGTGCCAGCTCACCCTGGGCAGGGAAAGAAGCTAACTATGGCTACACCTTC. Its translation: CASSPWAGKEANYGYTF.

J is TRBJ1-5 and V is TRBV28; D is possibly TRBD1 (6 bases). Germline V gene sequence: CDR1 MDHEN, CDR2 SYDVKM. Trimming removed 5 bases from V and 0 bases from J, with 17 bases in between. The CDR3 has 17 residues. In DNA, the CDR3 is TGTGCCAGCAGTATCCCCGGGACATCGCTTAGCAATCAGCCCCAGCATTTT. It encodes CASSIPGTSLSNQPQHF.

Here the CDR3 reads CASTNTEAFF. The CDR3 DNA sequence: TGTGCCAGTACCAACACTGAAGCTTTCTTT. The rearrangement joins TRBV18 to TRBJ1-1, with no clear D. Germline assignment: CDR1 KGHSH and CDR2 LQKENI. CDR3 length: 10 amino acids. Deletions cut 9 bases from V and 2 bases from J, with 4 bases between.

The chain joins TRBV6-5 to TRBJ1-3; TRBD1 aligns across 9 bases. With V trimmed by 6 bases and J by 4 bases, 7 bases remained unmatched. CDR3 length: 15 amino acids. Germline values: CDR1 MNHEY, CDR2 SVGAGI. In DNA, the CDR3 is TGTGCCAGCAGCATCGGACAGGGGTCCGGAAACACCATATATTTT. Protein sequence: CASSIGQGSGNTIYF.

The rearrangement links TRBV4-2 to TRBJ2-3, with TRBD2 as a possible D gene (5 bases). The CDR3 extends over 15 amino acids. Germline V gene sequence: CDR1 LGHNA, CDR2 YNFKEQ. V was pared by 4 bases and J by 0 bases, with 11 bases between. CDR3 sequence (DNA): TGTGCCAGCAGCCCGGGAACGGGGAGCACAGATACGCAGTATTTT. It yields the protein CASSPGTGSTDTQYF.

This clone was seen only once. This chain connects TRBV5-1 to TRBJ2-6; 7 nucleotides line up with TRBD1. This CDR3 is 17 amino acids long. Trimming removed 4 bases from V and 0 bases from J; junction bases left unmatched: 7. Germline V gene data show CDR1 as SGHRS and CDR2 as YFSETQ. For the CDR3, the DNA is TGCGCCAGCAGCCAACGGGACAGAAGCTCTGGGGCCAACGTCCTGACTTTC. It yields the protein CASSQRDRSSGANVLTF.

The chain is built from TRBV28 and TRBJ2-1, with 14 bases aligning to TRBD2. Germline V gives CDR1 MDHEN, CDR2 SYDVKM. V lost 5 bases, J lost 2 bases, and 8 bases stayed unmatched. The length of the CDR3 is 18 residues. CDR3 amino acids: CASSPTSGRVRAYNEQFF. CDR3 coding DNA: TGTGCCAGCAGTCCGACTAGCGGGAGGGTCCGCGCCTACAATGAGCAGTTCTTC.

The gene calls are TRBV28 and TRBJ2-7, with D unclear. Germline V gene data show CDR1 as MDHEN and CDR2 as SYDVKM. The CDR3 is made up of 13 amino acids. V was shortened by 3 bases and J by 6 bases, with 12 bases between the two germline ends. The CDR3 DNA sequence: TGTGCCAGCAGTTTGTCCGGGTTCTCCGAGCAGTACTTC. This sequence encodes CASSLSGFSEQYF.

CDR3 nucleotide sequence: TGTGCCAGCAGCGGAGGACAAAGCTACAATGAGCAGTTCTTC. As protein: CASSGGQSYNEQFF. The chain carries TRBV7-3 and TRBJ2-1; the D call may be TRBD1 or TRBD2 (5 bases each). The length of the CDR3 is 14 residues. Germline values: CDR1 SGHTA, CDR2 FQGTGA. V lost 5 bases and J lost 3, with 11 bases in between.

The chain has TRBV5-1 and TRBJ2-3, with TRBD2 matching over 8 bases. Germline values: CDR1 SGHRS, CDR2 YFSETQ. V was clipped by 7 bases and J by 5 bases; unmatched bases: 9. This CDR3 comprises 14 residues. The CDR3 DNA reads as TGCGCCAGCTGTAAAGCGGGAGCGGGAGATACGCAGTATTTT. The encoded protein is CASCKAGAGDTQYF.

The chain is built from TRBV6-1 and TRBJ1-5; D unclear. This CDR3 region has 13 residues. CDR1 MNHNS and CDR2 SASEGT come from the germline V gene. V lost 1 base and J 6 bases, leaving 7 bases between the germline ends. DNA of the CDR3: TGTGCCAGCAGTGAAGAGATGGGTCAGCCCCAGCATTTT. It is translated as CASSEEMGQPQHF.